Following are 27 T cell receptor beta chains from one sample sequenced in a study of cytomegalovirus exposure and HLA in healthy donors (dated by TCRdb to about 2017). The library came from the immunoSEQ multiplex PCR assay. For the multiplex PCR, a mixture combining 60 forward primers for TCR Vbeta segments and 13 reverse primers for TCR Jbeta segments was used. Imported from immuneACCESS, the table was reduced by TCRdb to in-frame sequences with V and J called. These copies leave out some clones; in studies compared against another copy, an unresolved V gene accounts for under half, and the cause of the remainder is not known. Recorded for this sample are about 170,000 clones; approximately 88% of them occurred a single time. Approximately 1.2% of the sample belongs to the ten largest clones. The sample taken for sequencing was PBMCs. These TCRs come from a boy aged 2 to 9 in good health and CMV-seronegative.

The chain links TRBV19 to TRBJ1-1; D is ambiguous. CDR1 LNHDA and CDR2 SQIVND come from the germline V gene (reference sequence). This CDR3 region has 13 residues. Trimming took 4 bases from V and 3 from J, leaving 9 bases between them. Written as DNA, the CDR3 is TGTGCCAGTAGTACCTCAGATTACACTGAAGCTTTCTTT. Translation: CASSTSDYTEAFF.

The chain uses TRBV19 and TRBJ2-7; D not resolved. Germline values: CDR1 LNHDA, CDR2 SQIVND (reference sequence). Deletions cut 3 bases from V and 1 base from J, with 7 bases between. CDR3 length: 13 amino acids. The CDR3 reads CASSIMLSYEQYF. CDR3 sequence (DNA): TGTGCCAGTAGTATCATGCTATCCTACGAGCAGTACTTC.

The chain combines TRBV30 with TRBJ2-7, with 10 bases fitting TRBD1. The V gene's germline CDR1 is GTSNPN and CDR2 SVGIG (reference sequence). CDR3 length: 16 amino acids. With 0 bases clipped from V and 3 bases from J, the junction kept 8 bases outside the gene matches. In DNA, the CDR3 is TGTGCCTGGAGTGTACAGGGACAGGGGACTATCTACGAGCAGTACTTC. Translated, it gives CAWSVQGQGTIYEQYF. Supplemented by reference TRBV30 and TRBJ2-7, the full variable domain reads SQTIHQWPATLVQPVGSPLSLECTVEGTSNPNLYWYRQAAGRGLQLLFYSVGIGQISSEVPQNLSASRPQDRQFILSSKKLLLSDSGFYLCAWSVQGQGTIYEQYFGPGTRLTVT.

V usage is TRBV19 and J usage is TRBJ2-1; 10 bases align to TRBD2. V shed 10 bases and J 5 bases; nucleotides not matched to a gene: 11. The CDR3 is 15 amino acids. CDR1 is LNHDA, CDR2 SQIVND, per germline (reference sequence). The CDR3 here is CATSPLAGAHNEQFF. The CDR3 bases are TGTGCCACATCCCCTCTAGCGGGAGCCCACAATGAGCAGTTCTTC.

The genes are TRBV7-9 and TRBJ1-2; no firm D call. In germline, CDR1 is SEHNR, CDR2 FQNEAQ (reference sequence). CDR3 length equals 14 residues. The V end was cut by 5 bases, the J end by 3 bases, with 13 bases between. CDR3 nucleotide sequence: TGTGCCAGCAGCGACCGGGTCATCTACTATGGCTACACCTTC. Translated, it gives CASSDRVIYYGYTF.

The chain is built from TRBV12-5 and TRBJ1-5; 7 bases fit TRBD1. V lost 9 bases to trimming and J lost 0 bases; unmatched junction nucleotides: 11. Germline V gene sequence: CDR1 LGHNT, CDR2 FRNRAP. The CDR3 contains 16 residues. The DNA for the CDR3 is TGTGCTAGCGATGGCAGGGGGGAGTATAGCAATCAGCCCCAGCATTTT. Amino acids: CASDGRGEYSNQPQHF.

The chain is built from TRBV6-6 and TRBJ2-1, with TRBD2 matching over 12 bases. Germline values: CDR1 MNHNY, CDR2 SVGAGI (reference sequence). The trim removed 0 bases at V and 4 bases at J, leaving 1 base unmatched. This CDR3 has 16 amino acids. The CDR3 here is CASSYSTSGGYNEQFF. The CDR3 DNA is TGTGCCAGCAGTTACTCAACTAGCGGGGGGTACAATGAGCAGTTCTTC.

The genes are TRBV30 and TRBJ2-7, with 11 bases fitting TRBD2. The trim removed 4 bases at V and 5 bases at J, leaving 10 bases unmatched. The CDR3 runs 15 residues. The V gene's germline CDR1 is GTSNPN and CDR2 SVGIG (reference sequence). CDR3 protein: CAWTLAGGHPDEQYF. DNA for the CDR3: TGTGCCTGGACCCTAGCGGGAGGTCACCCAGACGAGCAGTACTTC.

The chain has TRBV4-3 and TRBJ1-3; TRBD1 is a possible D gene (6 bases). Germline-derived CDR1 and CDR2 are LGHNA and YSLEER. The V end was cut by 0 bases, the J end by 0 bases, with 9 bases between. CDR3 length: 16 residues. The CDR3 reads CASSQEWDTSGNTIYF. CDR3 nucleotides: TGCGCCAGCAGCCAAGAGTGGGACACCTCTGGAAACACCATATATTTT.

This chain connects TRBV9 to TRBJ2-1, with D perhaps TRBD2 (6 bases). Trimming cost V 0 bases and J 3 bases, with 10 bases left between them. Germline CDR1 reads SGDLS; CDR2 reads YYNGEE. There are 15 residues in the CDR3. The CDR3 spells CASSVEEGNYNEQFF. CDR3 in DNA: TGTGCCAGCAGCGTAGAGGAGGGGAACTACAATGAGCAGTTCTTC.

The J gene is TRBJ1-2, the V gene TRBV5-1; the D is unclear. The CDR3 loop spans 15 amino acids. V was clipped by 0 bases and J by 3 bases, with 12 bases between them. The germline V gene has CDR1 SGHRS and CDR2 YFSETQ. The CDR3 loop reads CASSLEGGSDYGYTF. CDR3 nucleotides: TGCGCCAGCAGCTTGGAGGGAGGTTCGGACTATGGCTACACCTTC.

This chain joins TRBV15 and TRBJ1-1, with D possibly being TRBD1 (6 bases). V lost 0 bases, J lost 6 bases, and 11 bases lay in between. From germline, CDR1 is LNHNV and CDR2 YYDKDF (reference sequence). This CDR3 has 14 amino acids. The CDR3 DNA sequence: TGTGCCACCAGCAGAGACAGGGGAGGGTCTGAAGCTTTCTTT. This translates into CATSRDRGGSEAFF.

This clone was seen a handful of times. The rearrangement joins TRBV5-4 to TRBJ2-7; D perhaps matches TRBD2 (5 bases). CDR3 size: 14 residues. Per the germline V gene, CDR1 is SGHNT and CDR2 is YYREEE (reference sequence). The V end lost 4 bases, the J end lost 5 bases, and 16 bases lay between the germline ends. CDR3 nucleotides: TGTGCCAGCAGCCCCGAGACGGGGTTCGACGAGCAGTACTTC. It encodes CASSPETGFDEQYF.

The chain carries TRBV4-3 and TRBJ2-1; D possibly corresponds to TRBD1 (5 bases). CDR3 length: 15 amino acids. Trimming removed 1 base from V and 5 bases from J, with 12 bases in between. CDR1 and CDR2 (germline): LGHNA, YSLEER. In DNA form, the CDR3 reads TGCGCCAGCAGCCAAGCCGGACATGTGGACAATGAGCAGTTCTTC. It yields the protein CASSQAGHVDNEQFF.

This clone was seen only a few times. V and J are TRBV7-9 and TRBJ2-1, with D maybe TRBD2 (5 bases). This CDR3 region has 18 residues. V shed 1 base and J shed 1 base, with 17 bases lying between them. Germline CDR1 SEHNR, CDR2 FQNEAQ (reference sequence). CDR3: CASSLGTRTLKSYNEQFF. The CDR3 DNA follows: TGTGCCAGCAGCTTAGGCACCCGGACTCTAAAATCCTACAATGAGCAGTTCTTC.

The genes are TRBV6-7 and TRBJ2-1; possible D gene TRBD2, 6 bases. TRBV6-7 is classed as an ORF, of uncertain function. The CDR3 loop spans 18 amino acids. Trimming left V 2 bases short and J 8 bases short, with 25 bases between. Written as DNA, the CDR3 is TGTGCCAGCAGTTACCCTAAAGCGGTTCTAGGGAGGAGGTATGAGCAGTTCTTC. Protein sequence: CASSYPKAVLGRRYEQFF.

This clone was seen a single time. This sequence joins TRBV29-1 and TRBJ2-3; D may be TRBD1 (6 bases). The CDR3 is 14 amino acids. V was trimmed by 6 bases and J by 3 bases, leaving 16 bases between them. The V gene's germline CDR1 is SQVTM and CDR2 ANQGSEA. CDR3 in DNA: TGCAGCGTGAGGGATCTGGGACAAACAGATACGCAGTATTTT. Protein: CSVRDLGQTDTQYF.

This clone is a singleton in its sample. V usage is TRBV5-6 and J usage is TRBJ2-7, with a weak D call TRBD1 (5 bases). The ends were cut back, 3 bases at V and 4 bases at J, with 8 bases in the middle. This CDR3 region has 12 residues. The germline CDR1 and CDR2 sequences are SGHDT and YYEEEE. The CDR3 spells CASSSTGYEQYF. CDR3 nucleotide sequence: TGTGCCAGCAGCTCCACAGGTTACGAGCAGTACTTC.

This clone appeared a few times. The rearrangement joins TRBV7-2 to TRBJ1-1, with D possibly TRBD1 on 5 matching bases. Trimming stripped 3 bases from V and 3 bases from J, with 11 bases between. CDR3 length: 14 residues. Germline values: CDR1 SGHTA, CDR2 FQGNSA. DNA for the CDR3: TGTGCCAGCAGCTTGTATGGGGGGGACACTGAAGCTTTCTTT. Residues: CASSLYGGDTEAFF.

J is TRBJ1-1 and V is TRBV5-4; no clear D gene. V was cut by 3 bases and J by 5 bases, with 11 bases left in between. The CDR3 runs to 13 residues. Germline V CDR1 and CDR2: SGHNT, YYREEE (reference sequence). CDR3 loop: CASSSDGRTEAFF. As DNA, the CDR3 is TGTGCCAGCAGCTCCGACGGGAGGACTGAAGCTTTCTTT.

The chain joins TRBV18 to TRBJ2-5; 8 bases are a match to TRBD2. The CDR3 sequence is 16 residues long. CDR1 and CDR2 (germline): KGHSH, LQKENI. J was trimmed by 1 base and V by 3 bases; bases with no gene match: 7. The CDR3 loop reads CASSPRVAGIQETQYF. DNA of the CDR3: TGTGCCAGCTCACCCAGGGTAGCGGGGATCCAAGAGACCCAGTACTTC.

This sequence joins TRBV19 and TRBJ2-3; 8 bases match TRBD1. The CDR3 spans 14 residues. The germline V gene has CDR1 LNHDA and CDR2 SQIVND (reference sequence). The V gene end was trimmed by 6 bases and the J gene end by 0 bases; junction bases not matched to a gene: 2. The CDR3 DNA follows: TGTGCCAGTAGATACAGGGGGAGCACAGATACGCAGTATTTT. Translating it yields CASRYRGSTDTQYF.

The chain links TRBV2 to TRBJ2-3; D is uncertain. Trimming pared 6 bases from V and 2 bases from J, leaving 15 bases between. This CDR3 spans 15 amino acids. Germline CDR1 SNHLY, CDR2 FYNNEI. In DNA form, the CDR3 reads TGTGCCAGCAGCGTCGTCCTTAGCCTCACAGATACGCAGTATTTT. Translating it yields CASSVVLSLTDTQYF.

The V call is TRBV27, the J call TRBJ1-6; maybe TRBD1 (5 bases). The V gene lost 5 bases and the J gene lost 5 bases, with 10 bases spanning the gap. Germline V gene sequence: CDR1 MNHEY, CDR2 SMNVEV (reference sequence). The CDR3 contains 14 residues. The CDR3 loop reads CASSRQPNNSPLHF. CDR3 nucleotide sequence: TGTGCCAGCAGTCGACAGCCGAATAATTCACCCCTCCACTTT.

The chain combines TRBV6-1 with TRBJ2-7; TRBD2 aligns across 7 bases. Germline-derived CDR1 and CDR2 are MNHNS and SASEGT. Trimming removed 0 bases from V and 2 bases from J; junction bases left unmatched: 4. The CDR3 totals 15 residues. CDR3: CASSEAGGGAYEQYV. CDR3 nucleotides: TGTGCCAGCAGTGAAGCAGGTGGGGGGGCCTACGAGCAGTACGTC.

V usage is TRBV19 and J usage is TRBJ2-2; TRBD2 matches at 8 bases. The CDR3 totals 14 residues. CDR1 and CDR2 from the germline V gene are LNHDA and SQIVND (reference sequence). J gave up 1 base and V 6 bases, and 1 base lay outside the gene matches. The CDR3 DNA follows: TGTGCCAGTAGGCGGGAGGAGAACACCGGGGAGCTGTTTTTT. Translation: CASRREENTGELFF.

V usage is TRBV4-3 and J usage is TRBJ2-3; 9 bases agree with TRBD2. In germline, CDR1 is LGHNA, CDR2 YSLEER. This CDR3 comprises 16 residues. The V gene end was trimmed by 0 bases and the J gene end by 1 base; junction bases not matched to a gene: 2. In DNA form, the CDR3 reads TGCGCCAGCAGCCAAGATGCGGGGGGGGGCACAGATACGCAGTATTTT. This gives the protein CASSQDAGGGTDTQYF.